A single TCR beta chain is shown here with its context. Its antigen is unknown. Each sorted subset replicate got 200 ng genomic DNA, tens of thousands of genomes. Clones were sequenced by immunoSEQ multiplex PCR, and TCRdb holds only the in-frame ones, with some missing. This table holds about 1.9 million clones, 90% to 95% found once. V shed 3 bases and J 4 bases; nucleotides not matched to a gene: 3. Germline V CDR1 and CDR2: KGHSH, LQKENI. This CDR3 contains 14 residues. The record originates from a study of shared clonotypes between healthy human individuals. Overall study: Each donor's CD4 naive and CD4 memory cells filled three plates apiece, CD8 naive two, and CD8 memory one. Study outcomes and limitations: It was the few donors that limited the genetic and exposure-history diversity represented.

Naive-designated CD8 cells lacked CD45RO, were positively enriched for CCR7, and omitted terminally differentiated effector memory CD45RA+ cells. This sequence originates from a man between 18 and 35 years old in good health. Some clones in this sample may be carry-over from other donors' samples. Sequencing was performed on naive CD8+ T cells from PBMCs. This chain links TRBV18 with TRBJ2-5, with 9 bases aligning to TRBD1. This CDR3 reads CASSPVDRGETQYF. As DNA, the CDR3 is TGTGCCAGCTCACCCGTGGACAGGGGAGAGACCCAGTACTTC.